This TCR beta chain was documented in a study of T-cell memory formation after mild COVID-19. Each CDR3 protein is one row after TCRdb ran MiXCR on the 5' RACE reads. The sample lists fewer than 60,000 distinct CDR3 sequences; roughly 12% were seen once. The V end lost 5 bases, the J end lost 7 bases, and 19 bases lay between the germline ends. Germline CDR1 SGHTA, CDR2 FQGNSA. The CDR3 has 15 residues. The receptor was derived from a man younger than 30 who had mild COVID-19 (a few samples of this study predate the infection). Cell type and time point are not known. Source material: PBMCs or a T cell subset sorted from them (not recorded which). V usage is TRBV7-2 and J usage is TRBJ2-3; D gene uncertain. DNA of the CDR3: TGTGCCAGCAGCCGGAGCAGCGCAGAGTCCCATACGCAGTATTTT. Translation gives CASSRSSAESHTQYF.